These 12 T cell receptor beta chains came from one sample sequenced in a study of regulatory dendritic cells for organ transplantation (TCRdb year 2017). Sorted T cell subsets were CFSE-labeled and co-cultured for around five days with allogeneic regulatory or mature dendritic cells at a 1:10 DC:T ratio. The library was generated by the immunoSEQ multiplex PCR assay. In TCRdb, the immuneACCESS table is reduced to in-frame sequences with V and J assigned. These tables do not hold every clone; where another copy was compared, an unresolved V gene accounts for under half, and the others remain unexplained. The sample table lists about 21,000 clones, over 75% of them with a count of one. The ten largest make up under 0.3% of the sample. No antigens are known for them. Specimen: naive CD4+ T cells from blood cultured with dendritic cells. The cell subset or site label, as the study defines it: CD45RA+ naive T cells. The source is a human donor in good health.

The CDR3 loop is CASSIRTGRPAEAFF. CDR3 in DNA: TGCGCCAGCAGCATACGGACAGGGAGGCCCGCTGAAGCTTTCTTT. This sequence joins TRBV5-1 and TRBJ1-1; 8 bases line up with TRBD1. The CDR3 totals 15 residues. V shed 4 bases and J 6 bases; nucleotides not matched to a gene: 11. Germline CDR1 SGHRS, CDR2 YFSETQ.

V is TRBV6-5 and J is TRBJ2-3; 8 nucleotides match TRBD2. The V segment lost 6 bases and the J segment 0 bases; nucleotides outside the gene matches: 2. CDR3 length: 14 residues. Germline CDR1 is MNHEY and CDR2 is SVGAGI. Written as DNA, the CDR3 is TGTGCCAGCAGCCGGGGGGGGAGCACAGATACGCAGTATTTT. It specifies CASSRGGSTDTQYF.

The rearrangement uses TRBV7-9 and TRBJ2-7; D remains ambiguous. The V end was cut by 1 base, the J end by 0 bases, with 13 bases between. CDR3 length: 16 residues. Germline V gene data show CDR1 as SEHNR and CDR2 as FQNEAQ (reference sequence). The CDR3: CASSLGETSHSYEQYF. In nucleotides, the CDR3 is TGTGCCAGCAGCTTAGGAGAAACTTCCCACTCCTACGAGCAGTACTTC.

The chain couples TRBV28 to TRBJ2-7, with D maybe TRBD2 (5 bases). CDR3 length equals 13 residues. V dropped 2 bases and J dropped 6 bases, with 11 bases sitting between them. Germline CDR1 is MDHEN and CDR2 is SYDVKM. The CDR3, as DNA: TGTGCCAGCAGTTTACCCCCTGGAGGCGAGCAGTACTTC. Translating gives CASSLPPGGEQYF.

The chain recombines TRBV18 with TRBJ2-2; no firm D call. The germline CDR1 and CDR2 sequences are KGHSH and LQKENI. The CDR3 extends over 12 amino acids. Trimming took 5 bases from V and 3 from J, leaving 4 bases between them. CDR3 residues: CASSSYTGELFF. In DNA form, the CDR3 reads TGTGCCAGCTCATCCTACACCGGGGAGCTGTTTTTT.

The gene calls are TRBV6-5 and TRBJ1-4; 10 positions match TRBD1. J lost 3 bases, V lost 6 bases, and 4 bases had no gene match. CDR1 MNHEY and CDR2 SVGAGI come from the germline V gene. The CDR3 totals 15 residues. The CDR3 DNA sequence: TGTGCCAGCAGCCGGGACAGGGGAGCTAATGAAAAACTGTTTTTT. Amino acid sequence: CASSRDRGANEKLFF.

The chain carries TRBV7-9 and TRBJ2-7; unclear D gene. The CDR3 runs 13 residues. Germline V gene data show CDR1 as SEHNR and CDR2 as FQNEAQ (reference sequence). Trimming left V 1 base short and J 4 bases short, with 8 bases between. The CDR3 DNA is TGTGCCAGCAGCTTAGACCCAAGATACGAGCAGTACTTC. As protein: CASSLDPRYEQYF.

This chain joins TRBV7-9 and TRBJ1-2; 7 nucleotides agree with TRBD1. Germline lookup yields CDR1 SEHNR and CDR2 FQNEAQ (reference sequence). The CDR3 spans 13 residues. The trim removed 4 bases at V and 4 bases at J, leaving 3 bases unmatched. The CDR3: CASSYGTAYGYTF. CDR3 in DNA: TGTGCCAGCAGCTACGGGACAGCCTATGGCTACACCTTC.

This chain uses TRBV29-1 with TRBJ1-1; D perhaps matches TRBD1 (5 bases). This CDR3 contains 14 residues. Looked up from germline, CDR1 is SQVTM and CDR2 is ANQGSEA. V shed 4 bases and J shed 5 bases, with 17 bases lying between them. In DNA, the CDR3 is TGCAGCGTTGGATCAGTATCCAAGGGGACTGAAGCTTTCTTT. It encodes CSVGSVSKGTEAFF.

V and J are TRBV5-6 and TRBJ2-1, with a possible D match to TRBD1 (5 bases). The length of the CDR3 is 11 residues. Germline V gives CDR1 SGHDT, CDR2 YYEEEE. V was shortened by 4 bases and J by 8 bases, with 7 bases between the two germline ends. The CDR3 sequence is CASSTRDEQFF. The CDR3 coding sequence is TGTGCCAGCAGCACCAGGGATGAGCAGTTCTTC.

The V gene is TRBV19, the J gene TRBJ2-7, with TRBD2 as a possible D gene (7 bases). CDR1 is LNHDA and CDR2 is SQIVND in the germline V gene (reference sequence). CDR3 length equals 15 residues. Trimming shortened V by 2 bases and J by 2 bases, and 13 bases separated the two germline ends. CDR3 nucleotides: TGTGCCAGTAGTATAAACTGGCGGGGGCCCTACGAGCAGTACTTC. Protein: CASSINWRGPYEQYF.

The chain recombines TRBV5-1 with TRBJ2-6; D is ambiguous. Germline V gene sequence: CDR1 SGHRS, CDR2 YFSETQ. The CDR3 totals 18 residues. V dropped 0 bases and J dropped 0 bases, with 13 bases sitting between them. The CDR3 region is CASSLAPSRNSGANVLTF. The CDR3 nucleotides read TGCGCCAGCAGCTTGGCCCCAAGTAGAAACTCTGGGGCCAACGTCCTGACTTTC.